A selection of T cell receptor beta chains follows, all from one sample in a study of blood T cells in healthy people across ages. TCRdb re-called the 5' RACE reads with MiXCR, one entry per CDR3 protein. The data contain some 700,000 distinct CDR3 sequences, roughly 41% of them singletons. Sequences were obtained from blood. Every receptor here comes from a woman aged 55-69 years in good health. Each CDR3 is given without its conserved first and last residue.

V gene: TRBV7-9
J gene: TRBJ2-7
CDR3 protein: ASSPLTGTSGAAYEQY

V gene: TRBV5-1
J gene: TRBJ2-3
CDR3 protein: ASSWGGFSADTQY

V gene: TRBV3-1
J gene: TRBJ2-1
CDR3 protein: ASSQASTGGQF

V gene: TRBV12-3/TRBV12-4
J gene: TRBJ1-2
CDR3 protein: ASSLLGYT

V gene: TRBV29-1
J gene: TRBJ2-1
CDR3 protein: SVGGTSGASNNEQF

V gene: TRBV2
J gene: TRBJ2-5
CDR3 protein: ASREEKQGETQY

V gene: TRBV5-1
J gene: TRBJ2-5
CDR3 protein: ASSLTGKETRY

V gene: TRBV6-4
J gene: TRBJ2-1
CDR3 protein: ASSEGENNEQF

V gene: TRBV9
J gene: TRBJ2-3
CDR3 protein: ASSASGAADTQY

V gene: TRBV7-3
J gene: TRBJ1-2
CDR3 protein: ASAKGILDGYT

V gene: TRBV5-5
J gene: TRBJ2-7
CDR3 protein: ASSSPGTLYEQY

V gene: TRBV18
J gene: TRBJ2-5
CDR3 protein: ASSPQGRTDQETQY

V gene: TRBV10-3
J gene: TRBJ2-5
CDR3 protein: AIGDLKETQY

V gene: TRBV11-2
J gene: TRBJ1-2
CDR3 protein: VSSATGDCGYT

V gene: TRBV27
J gene: TRBJ1-6
CDR3 protein: ASSVSWDSPLH

V gene: TRBV7-8
J gene: TRBJ2-7
CDR3 protein: ASSLAARGRNEQY

V gene: TRBV7-2
J gene: TRBJ2-3
CDR3 protein: ASETTSGNTQY

V gene: TRBV4-1
J gene: .
CDR3 protein: ASSQEGMALSNEQY

V gene: TRBV20-1
J gene: TRBJ1-2
CDR3 protein: SATLGQGYT

V gene: TRBV18
J gene: TRBJ1-2
CDR3 protein: ASSPYQDRDGYT

V gene: TRBV6-2/TRBV6-3
J gene: TRBJ1-2
CDR3 protein: ASNTGQGYGYT

V gene: TRBV30
J gene: TRBJ2-1
CDR3 protein: AWSEWGEQF

V gene: TRBV6-5
J gene: TRBJ1-2
CDR3 protein: ASGGGQNYGYT

V gene: TRBV9
J gene: TRBJ2-5
CDR3 protein: ASSGGLAGGGETQY

V gene: TRBV9
J gene: TRBJ2-1
CDR3 protein: ASSVSGTLDNEQF

V gene: TRBV18
J gene: .
CDR3 protein: ASSLPDRAGYEQY

V gene: TRBV7-8
J gene: TRBJ2-3
CDR3 protein: ASSFSGEADTQY

V gene: TRBV20-1
J gene: TRBJ2-7
CDR3 protein: SARLAGSREQY

V gene: TRBV11-3
J gene: TRBJ2-1
CDR3 protein: ASSRAGGSYNEQF

V gene: TRBV29-1
J gene: .
CDR3 protein: SAIPGASPGGPAGEQY

V gene: TRBV6-1
J gene: TRBJ2-3
CDR3 protein: ASAYPPKGAGVGYTQY

V gene: TRBV29-1
J gene: TRBJ2-1
CDR3 protein: SVEGHYYNEQF

V gene: TRBV7-2
J gene: TRBJ2-1
CDR3 protein: ASSLAHQSDEQF

V gene: TRBV12-3/TRBV12-4
J gene: TRBJ1-6
CDR3 protein: ASSDAQGGSPPH

V gene: TRBV30
J gene: TRBJ2-4
CDR3 protein: AWVGGVGEQY

V gene: TRBV20-1
J gene: TRBJ2-5
CDR3 protein: SAPGGPSSSSYNEQY

V gene: TRBV4-2
J gene: TRBJ2-1
CDR3 protein: ASSQDRSESHNEQF

V gene: TRBV12-3/TRBV12-4
J gene: TRBJ2-5
CDR3 protein: ASSLQGLDKETQY

V gene: TRBV7-2
J gene: TRBJ2-4
CDR3 protein: ASTGGTRGIRGEQY

V gene: TRBV20-1
J gene: TRBJ2-7
CDR3 protein: STATSGAYEQY

V gene: TRBV20-1
J gene: TRBJ2-1
CDR3 protein: SATSGGSDNEQF

V gene: TRBV7-3
J gene: TRBJ1-2
CDR3 protein: ASSPTGQGISGYT

V gene: TRBV5-1
J gene: TRBJ2-7
CDR3 protein: ASSLVGGFYEQY

V gene: TRBV29-1
J gene: TRBJ2-1
CDR3 protein: SVTGLAAYNEQF

V gene: TRBV5-1
J gene: TRBJ2-3
CDR3 protein: ASRPGLAGATDTQY

V gene: TRBV21-1
J gene: TRBJ1-2
CDR3 protein: ASSKHRGRPLFSDGYT

V gene: TRBV6-2/TRBV6-3
J gene: TRBJ2-5
CDR3 protein: ASRQPLTGRRETQY

V gene: TRBV2
J gene: TRBJ1-1
CDR3 protein: ASTRVSGEAF

V gene: TRBV6-5
J gene: TRBJ1-6
CDR3 protein: ASSQLNSPLH

V gene: TRBV4-3
J gene: TRBJ2-3
CDR3 protein: ASSQELGTALFTDTQY

V gene: TRBV29-1
J gene: TRBJ1-4
CDR3 protein: SVRRGGTNEKLF

V gene: TRBV3-1
J gene: .
CDR3 protein: ASSQGTSGSGKTQY

V gene: TRBV20-1
J gene: TRBJ1-5
CDR3 protein: SAEERDSYQPQH

V gene: TRBV20-1
J gene: TRBJ2-7
CDR3 protein: SARSLPSASNEQY